This T cell receptor beta chain was found in a study of vaccination effects on CD4 cells after COVID-19. Study in general: Samples were taken post-vaccine, and their median timing was 72 days after the second dose. Points from the study as a whole: Common cold coronavirus cross-reactivity was shown by only 1 of 255 vaccine-induced clones in healthy vaccinees.

Note on this clone: Its antigen is still unknown.

Germline lookup yields CDR1 LNHDA and CDR2 SQIVND (reference sequence). V trimming: 5 bases; J trimming: 1 base; junction bases outside the gene matches: 9. The CDR3 covers 16 residues. Assay: immunoSEQ multiplex PCR; the TCRdb copy retains only in-frame clones and omits some. Found here are around 30,000 clones, around 67% of them singletons; the top ten hold 10%. Viral peptide pool expansion of antigen-specific CD4+ T cells preceded sequencing in the ViraFEST assay. Subsequent to roughly 9 days of culture, CD4+ T cells were isolated. Participants were vaccinated with two doses of either the BNT162b2 or mRNA-1273 vaccine. Recipients of the vaccine had no prior SARS-CoV-2 infection and negative nucleocapsid antibodies. Half-medium changes using IL-2 medium occurred on days 3 and 7.

This specimen was CD4+ T cells from PBMCs cultured with HCoV-NL63 spike peptides, taken after COVID-19 vaccination. The chain combines TRBV19 with TRBJ1-2, with 8 bases identical to TRBD1. The source of this sequence is a human donor who received a COVID-19 vaccine. CDR3 in amino acids: CASSLRTGNINYGYTF. The CDR3 nucleotides read TGTGCCAGTAGTCTGCGGACAGGGAACATTAACTATGGCTACACCTTC.